The rows below give T cell receptor beta chains drawn from one sample of a study of blood T cells in healthy people across ages. TCRdb independently ran MiXCR on the 5' RACE reads; one entry per CDR3 protein. This table has hundreds of thousands of distinct CDR3 sequences, 27% appearing once. These data also formed part of another study, on T cells of mothers and their children.

Sequenced sample: blood. All receptors derive from a boy between 2 and 10 years old in good health. The CDR3 runs from the conserved cysteine through the conserved F or W. D genes are given only for firm matches. Clone size is shown for a subset of rows, as once, few, many or a class of expanded clone.

TRBJ2-1,.,TRBD2,TRBV29-1,TGCAGCGTTGAAGCTAATCCACGCGGGAGCTTGAGATATGAGCAGTTCTTC,CSVEANPRGSLRYEQFF
TRBJ2-2,.,.,TRBV27,TGTGCCAGCCGGGCCAGGGCTGCTTACACCGGGGAGCTGTTTTTT,CASRARAAYTGELFF
TRBJ2-7,few,.,TRBV12-5,TGTGCTAGTGGTCTCGACAGTCCCTACGAGCAGTACTTC,CASGLDSPYEQYF
TRBJ2-7,.,.,TRBV12-3/TRBV12-4,TGTGCCAGCAGTTTGGAGGGACACCGCTCCTACGAGCAGTACTTC,CASSLEGHRSYEQYF
TRBJ2-3,few,.,TRBV14,TGTGCCAGCAGCCAAGAACGCACGCAGTATTTT,CASSQERTQYF
TRBJ2-1,few,TRBD1,TRBV18,TGTGCCAGCTCACCGTCCGTATCGGACAGGGTTAGCAATGAGCAGTTCTTC,CASSPSVSDRVSNEQFF
TRBJ2-1,.,TRBD1,TRBV24-1,TGTGCCACCAGTGATACTGGGACAGAGAATGAGCAGTTCTTC,CATSDTGTENEQFF
TRBJ1-2,.,TRBD1,TRBV4-3,TGCGCCAGCAGCCTTCACAGGGGAGAAGGCTATGGCTACACCTTC,CASSLHRGEGYGYTF
TRBJ2-2,once,.,TRBV7-6,TGTGCCAGCAGCCCTAGAGGGTACGGGCCGAACACCGGGGAGCTGTTTTTT,CASSPRGYGPNTGELFF
TRBJ2-5,.,.,TRBV15,TGTGCCACCAGCAGAGACCTTCCCGGGCGCGGGTTAGAGACCCAGTACTTC,CATSRDLPGRGLETQYF
TRBJ2-4,.,TRBD2,TRBV6-1,TGTGCCAGCAGTGAAGGATGGCTAGCGGATAACATTCAGTACTTC,CASSEGWLADNIQYF
TRBJ2-3,.,.,TRBV12-3/TRBV12-4,TGTGCCAGCAGTCCAGGGGGGCGGGATACGCAGTATTTT,CASSPGGRDTQYF
TRBJ2-7,.,.,TRBV6-5,TGTGCCACCCTCGGCAGCTCCTACGAGCAGTACTTC,CATLGSSYEQYF
TRBJ2-7,.,.,TRBV20-1,TGCAGTGCTCCTAGACAGAGCTCCTACGAGCAGTACTTC,CSAPRQSSYEQYF
TRBJ2-7,many,TRBD2,TRBV5-4,TGTGCCAGCAGCCCCAGGACTAGCGGGAGGATGGGGGAGCAGTACTTC,CASSPRTSGRMGEQYF
TRBJ1-2,.,.,TRBV2,TGTGCCAGCACCTACCGTGGGGCTGCTGCTAACTATGGCTACACCTTC,CASTYRGAAANYGYTF
TRBJ1-1,once,.,TRBV6-5,TGTGCCAGCAGGAAACAGGGAGGGGGCACTGAAGCTTTCTTT,CASRKQGGGTEAFF